A single sample gave rise to the 30 T cell receptor beta chains below, sequenced in a study of cytomegalovirus exposure and HLA in healthy donors. Primers included in the PCR were 60 Vbeta and 13 Jbeta primers. Assay: immunoSEQ multiplex PCR; the TCRdb copy retains only in-frame clones and omits some. The sample consists of 160,000 or so clones, 75% to 90% of them appearing once. The sequenced sample was PBMCs. Receptors were obtained from a man over 45 in good health and CMV-seropositive.

The chain joins TRBV7-9 to TRBJ1-2; D might be TRBD1 (6 bases). CDR3 length: 17 amino acids. V was shortened by 6 bases and J by 4 bases, with 24 bases between the two germline ends. Germline V gene lookup returns CDR1 SEHNR and CDR2 FQNEAQ (reference sequence). In DNA form, the CDR3 reads TGTGCCAGCAGATCACCCAGACAGGAGAGGAGGATCTATGGCTACACCTTC. Residues: CASRSPRQERRIYGYTF.

The V gene is TRBV5-1, the J gene TRBJ1-4, with TRBD1 identical over 9 bases. Germline CDR1 is SGHRS and CDR2 is YFSETQ. Trimming removed 3 bases from V and 6 bases from J; junction bases left unmatched: 3. The CDR3 runs to 14 residues. CDR3 bases: TGCGCCAGCAGCTCTGACAGGGGGGATGAAAAACTGTTTTTT. As protein: CASSSDRGDEKLFF.

The chain carries TRBV9 and TRBJ2-3, with 7 bases fitting TRBD2. Germline V CDR1 and CDR2: SGDLS, YYNGEE. CDR3 size: 16 residues. The J segment lost 2 bases and the V segment lost 3 bases, leaving 9 bases of the junction unmatched. CDR3 region: CASSDGGTTLTDTQYF. The CDR3 nucleotides are TGTGCCAGCAGCGACGGGGGGACTACACTCACAGATACGCAGTATTTT.

This chain connects TRBV9 to TRBJ2-3; possibly TRBD2 for D (6 bases). There are 14 residues in the CDR3. The ends were cut back, 5 bases at V and 2 bases at J, with 12 bases in the middle. Germline values: CDR1 SGDLS, CDR2 YYNGEE. The CDR3 coding sequence is TGTGCCAGCAGTCTCGGGGGTTCCACAGATACGCAGTATTTT. It translates to CASSLGGSTDTQYF.

The chain uses TRBV5-1 and TRBJ1-1; TRBD1 matches 8 bases. Germline loops: CDR1 SGHRS, CDR2 YFSETQ. The CDR3 sequence is 14 residues long. Trimming cost V 5 bases and J 2 bases; bases outside gene matches: 5. CDR3 in DNA: TGCGCCAGCAGTGTCCAGGGGGCCAACACTGAAGCTTTCTTT. Translating it yields CASSVQGANTEAFF.

J is TRBJ1-2 and V is TRBV30, with D hard to call. This CDR3 is built from 15 residues. Trimming left V 3 bases short and J 0 bases short, with 14 bases between. Germline V gene lookup returns CDR1 GTSNPN and CDR2 SVGIG (reference sequence). The CDR3 DNA is TGTGCCTGGAGCGAAGTCCCACTCGCTAACTATGGCTACACCTTC. Protein: CAWSEVPLANYGYTF.

The V gene is TRBV5-1, the J gene TRBJ2-2, with a tentative D call TRBD1 (6 bases). Trimming removed 1 base from V and 5 bases from J, with 15 bases in between. The germline V gene has CDR1 SGHRS and CDR2 YFSETQ. CDR3 length equals 16 residues. CDR3 protein: CASSLMVGQRTGELFF. CDR3 nucleotide sequence: TGCGCCAGCAGCTTGATGGTGGGACAAAGGACCGGGGAGCTGTTTTTT. Full variable domain (remainder filled in from reference TRBV5-1 and TRBJ2-2): KAGVTQTPRYLIKTRGQQVTLSCSPISGHRSVSWYQQTPGQGLQFLFEYFSETQRNKGNFPGRFSGRQFSNSRSEMNVSTLELGDSALYLCASSLMVGQRTGELFFGEGSRLTVL.

CDR3 amino acids: CASSSGQGARTNEKLFF. DNA for the CDR3: TGTGCCAGCAGTTCGGGACAGGGGGCGAGAACTAATGAAAAACTGTTTTTT. This chain connects TRBV5-6 to TRBJ1-4; 12 nucleotides line up with TRBD1. The CDR3 covers 17 residues. The V and J ends lost 5 bases and 1 base, in that order; junction bases with no gene match: 6. In germline, CDR1 is SGHDT, CDR2 YYEEEE.

This clone has a handful of counts. The CDR3 DNA reads as TGTGCCAGCAGTGCCCGGGACAGCCAGCAGCCCCAGCATTTT. Its translation is CASSARDSQQPQHF. The chain couples TRBV6-1 to TRBJ1-5; 7 bases fit TRBD1. V shed 4 bases, J shed 7 bases, and the junction held 7 bases outside the gene matches. Germline CDR1 is MNHNS and CDR2 is SASEGT. This CDR3 has 14 amino acids.

This chain connects TRBV7-2 to TRBJ1-2; 9 positions agree with TRBD1. This CDR3 comprises 15 residues. Germline CDR1 is SGHTA and CDR2 is FQGNSA. V dropped 1 base and J dropped 8; count of bases not matched to a gene: 8. CDR3 coding DNA: TGTGCCAGCAGCTTAGTCCCCGGGACAGGGAACGGCTACACCTTC. Translating gives CASSLVPGTGNGYTF.

This chain uses TRBV9 with TRBJ2-1; 7 positions agree with TRBD2. V lost 5 bases and J lost 0; bases outside the gene matches: 8. Germline V gene sequence: CDR1 SGDLS, CDR2 YYNGEE. The CDR3 covers 16 residues. The CDR3 loop reads CASSTSASSSYNEQFF. CDR3 coding DNA: TGTGCCAGCAGTACTAGCGCCTCGAGCTCCTACAATGAGCAGTTCTTC.

The chain joins TRBV28 to TRBJ2-1; 7 bases are shared with TRBD1. V dropped 5 bases and J dropped 10; count of bases not matched to a gene: 8. The V gene's germline CDR1 is MDHEN and CDR2 SYDVKM. This CDR3 is built from 13 residues. The CDR3 nucleotides are TGTGCCAGCAGTGGCATCACAGGGGTCGAGCAGTTCTTC. Translation gives CASSGITGVEQFF.

This clone was seen more than once but under ten times. This sequence joins TRBV6-1 and TRBJ1-6; D may be TRBD1 (5 bases). The ends were cut back, 3 bases at V and 6 bases at J, with 9 bases in the middle. Germline loops: CDR1 MNHNS, CDR2 SASEGT. This CDR3 is 14 amino acids long. DNA of the CDR3: TGTGCCAGCAGTGATAGGGGATCTAATTCACCCCTCCACTTT. Encoded protein: CASSDRGSNSPLHF.

This clone was counted a single time. DNA for the CDR3: TGTGCCTGGAGTTTTACAGGTGGCAATCAGCCCCAGCATTTT. Residues: CAWSFTGGNQPQHF. The rearrangement joins TRBV30 to TRBJ1-5; perhaps TRBD1 as D (5 bases). Germline-derived CDR1 and CDR2 are GTSNPN and SVGIG (reference sequence). The CDR3 has 14 residues. Trimming took 2 bases from V and 2 from J, leaving 10 bases between them.

The CDR3 reads CASTRTSGRSNTGELFF. CDR3 nucleotide sequence: TGTGCCAGCACCCGGACTAGCGGGAGATCGAACACCGGGGAGCTGTTTTTT. V gene TRBV27 combines with J gene TRBJ2-2; TRBD2 matches 13 bases. J was trimmed by 0 bases and V by 7 bases; bases with no gene match: 5. Germline-derived CDR1 and CDR2 are MNHEY and SMNVEV (reference sequence). The CDR3 covers 17 residues.

This clone appeared a few times. This chain connects TRBV6-1 to TRBJ1-2; 10 bases match TRBD1. V was pared by 3 bases and J by 2 bases, with 6 bases of the junction left unmatched. Germline loops: CDR1 MNHNS, CDR2 SASEGT. The CDR3 has 16 residues. The CDR3 DNA reads TGTGCCAGCAGTGAGTTGGGACAGGGGATCAACTATGGCTACACCTTC. Translation: CASSELGQGINYGYTF.

The CDR3 nucleotides read TGTGCCAGCAGTGAACCCGTAGGAGTGTATGAGCAGTTCTTC. Its translation is CASSEPVGVYEQFF. This chain uses TRBV2 with TRBJ2-1; D uncertain. The length of the CDR3 is 14 residues. Germline V gene lookup returns CDR1 SNHLY and CDR2 FYNNEI. The V end was cut by 2 bases, the J end by 8 bases, with 13 bases between.

The chain recombines TRBV28 with TRBJ1-1; perhaps TRBD1 as D (6 bases). Germline V CDR1 and CDR2: MDHEN, SYDVKM. V was trimmed by 1 base and J by 0 bases, leaving 9 bases between them. CDR3 length: 15 residues. The DNA of the CDR3 is TGTGCCAGCAGTTTATATGACAGGTTGAACACTGAAGCTTTCTTT. It codes for CASSLYDRLNTEAFF.

The chain is built from TRBV7-9 and TRBJ2-7; D may be TRBD2 (6 bases). The germline V and J ends were trimmed by 4 bases and 3 bases, with 13 bases remaining between them. Germline lookup yields CDR1 SEHNR and CDR2 FQNEAQ (reference sequence). This CDR3 contains 14 residues. The CDR3 here is CASSYSGGSYEQYF. DNA for the CDR3: TGTGCCAGCAGCTATAGTGGGGGGAGCTACGAGCAGTACTTC.

The V gene is TRBV28, the J gene TRBJ1-1, with D perhaps matching TRBD1 (6 bases). CDR3 length equals 13 residues. The germline CDR1 and CDR2 sequences are MDHEN and SYDVKM. The V end lost 7 bases, the J end lost 2 bases, and 11 bases lay between the germline ends. The CDR3 coding sequence is TGTGCCAGCATTCTACAGGGAAACACTGAAGCTTTCTTT. It is translated as CASILQGNTEAFF.

The chain is built from TRBV28 and TRBJ1-6; 8 bases agree with TRBD1. In germline, CDR1 is MDHEN, CDR2 SYDVKM. Trimming removed 5 bases from V and 7 bases from J; junction bases left unmatched: 4. The CDR3 extends over 14 amino acids. The CDR3 spells CASSVDRVNSPLHF. The CDR3 region has the DNA TGTGCCAGCAGTGTGGACAGGGTAAATTCACCCCTCCACTTT.

This chain links TRBV4-1 with TRBJ2-7; 7 bases line up with TRBD2. Trimming cost V 0 bases and J 2 bases; bases outside gene matches: 7. Per germline, CDR1 MGHRA and CDR2 YSYEKL. This CDR3 region has 16 residues. CDR3 nucleotides: TGCGCCAGCAGCCAAGAAATGCGGGAGTCAGCCTACGAGCAGTACTTC. Translated: CASSQEMRESAYEQYF.

The gene calls are TRBV29-1 and TRBJ1-1, with D perhaps matching TRBD1 (6 bases). The CDR3 length is 13 residues. V lost 7 bases to trimming and J lost 0 bases, with 12 bases between them. Germline V gene data show CDR1 as SQVTM and CDR2 as ANQGSEA. The CDR3 region is CSAMTGMNTEAFF. DNA of the CDR3: TGCAGCGCAATGACAGGCATGAACACTGAAGCTTTCTTT.

The genes are TRBV10-3 and TRBJ2-2; 7 bases agree with TRBD1. This CDR3 is built from 14 residues. Trimming removed 3 bases from V and 6 bases from J; junction bases left unmatched: 4. Germline V lookup: CDR1 ENHRY, CDR2 SYGVKD. In DNA, the CDR3 is TGTGCCATCAGTGAACAGGGGAAGGCCGGGGAGCTGTTTTTT. Its translation is CAISEQGKAGELFF.

The chain's CDR3 is CASSSGQGNQPQHF. The CDR3 DNA follows: TGCGCCAGCAGCTCGGGACAGGGAAATCAGCCCCAGCATTTT. This chain connects TRBV5-1 to TRBJ1-5, with 9 bases aligning to TRBD1. The junction had 2 bases not matched to a gene; V was cut back by 3 bases and J by 4 bases. Looked up from germline, CDR1 is SGHRS and CDR2 is YFSETQ. There are 14 residues in the CDR3. The full variable domain, with the rest looked up from reference TRBV5-1 and TRBJ1-5, is KAGVTQTPRYLIKTRGQQVTLSCSPISGHRSVSWYQQTPGQGLQFLFEYFSETQRNKGNFPGRFSGRQFSNSRSEMNVSTLELGDSALYLCASSSGQGNQPQHFGDGTRLSIL.

The chain joins TRBV6-5 to TRBJ1-1; D is unresolved. The CDR3 runs 15 residues. CDR1 is MNHEY, CDR2 SVGAGI, per germline. With 3 bases removed from V and 1 base from J, the gap between germline ends came to 12 bases. CDR3 residues: CASSYGGQKNTEAFF. CDR3 in DNA: TGTGCCAGCAGTTATGGAGGTCAGAAGAACACTGAAGCTTTCTTT.

Only one count was recorded for this clone. V and J are TRBV7-9 and TRBJ2-1, with TRBD2 matching 16 bases. Germline V gives CDR1 SEHNR, CDR2 FQNEAQ (reference sequence). J was trimmed by 15 bases and V by 7 bases; bases with no gene match: 6. The CDR3 is made up of 13 amino acids. CDR3 bases: TGTGCCAGCACCGGGACTAGCGGGGGGGACCGGTTCTTC. Protein: CASTGTSGGDRFF.

This chain connects TRBV29-1 to TRBJ2-7; 8 bases are shared with TRBD1. CDR3 length equals 14 residues. CDR1 is SQVTM, CDR2 ANQGSEA, per germline. The junction had 8 bases not matched to a gene; V was cut back by 1 base and J by 6 bases. This chain's CDR3 is CSVEVSGQGGEQYF. In DNA form, the CDR3 reads TGCAGCGTTGAAGTGTCAGGACAGGGAGGCGAGCAGTACTTC.

The rearrangement links TRBV19 to TRBJ2-4; a possible D gene is TRBD2 (6 bases). Trimming removed 5 bases from V and 3 bases from J, with 11 bases in between. Germline V CDR1 and CDR2: LNHDA, SQIVND (reference sequence). The CDR3 sequence is 14 residues long. CDR3 sequence: CASSPGVDKNIQYF. Here the CDR3 DNA reads TGTGCCAGTAGTCCGGGGGTTGACAAAAACATTCAGTACTTC.

This chain uses TRBV9 with TRBJ2-3, with 12 bases lining up with TRBD2. Germline lookup yields CDR1 SGDLS and CDR2 YYNGEE. The CDR3 totals 18 residues. With 3 bases clipped from V and 0 bases from J, the junction kept 8 bases outside the gene matches. The CDR3 protein is CASSETGLAGPSTDTQYF. The CDR3, as DNA: TGTGCCAGCAGCGAGACCGGACTAGCGGGGCCTAGCACAGATACGCAGTATTTT. The whole variable domain, filled in from reference TRBV9 and TRBJ2-3, reads DSGVTQTPKHLITATGQRVTLRCSPRSGDLSVYWYQQSLDQGLQFLIQYYNGEERAKGNILERFSAQQFPDLHSELNLSSLELGDSALYFCASSETGLAGPSTDTQYFGPGTRLTVL.